This T cell receptor (beta chain) is drawn from a study of blood T cell repertoires in COVID-19. In the original workflow: Amplified reference gene primers provided the basis for estimating nucleated cell counts. Generated by immunoSEQ multiplex PCR, the TCRdb table keeps only in-frame clones and is missing some. The V and J calls and the clone size are those of that table, but D and trimming were determined from the DNA. The sample shows around 480,000 clones, approximately 88% of them seen only once. CDR1 and CDR2 (germline): SGHNT, YYREEE (reference sequence). The CDR3 length is 14 residues. Trimming at V came to 4 bases and at J to 5 bases, leaving 4 bases not matched to a gene.

The genes are TRBV5-4 and TRBJ1-3; 9 bases are a match to TRBD1. The origin of this receptor is a woman in her forties or fifties with COVID-19, enrolled during active disease. Sequenced sample: peripheral blood. CDR3 sequence (DNA): TGTGCCAGCAGCGCCGGACAGGGGCGAAACACCATATATTTT. Translated, it gives CASSAGQGRNTIYF. The full variable domain, its missing parts supplied by reference TRBV5-4 and TRBJ1-3, is ETGVTQSPTHLIKTRGQQVTLRCSSQSGHNTVSWYQQALGQGPQFIFQYYREEENGRGNFPPRFSGLQFPNYSSELNVNALELDDSALYLCASSAGQGRNTIYFGEGSWLTVV.